This is a list of T cell receptor beta chains from one sample in a study of control samples from healthy donors and cancer patients. This table comes from immunoSEQ multiplex PCR, and its TCRdb copy is limited to in-frame clones, with some not included. The table includes 120,000 to 150,000 clones, roughly 94% detected once. Sequences were obtained from blood. These receptors all come from a man between 40 and 49 years old in good health. Each CDR3 is given with its conserved first and last residue. Each record gives: D gene, V gene, clone size, J gene, CDR3 protein, CDR3 DNA. D genes are given only for firm matches. Clone size is given for some rows only: seen once, a few or many times, or a class if the clone is expanded.

-	TRBV7-9	-	TRBJ1-3	CASSSLGAGTGNTIYF	TGTGCCAGCAGCAGCTTAGGTGCAGGGACTGGAAACACCATATATTTT
-	TRBV3-1/TRBV3-2	-	TRBJ1-2	CASSLGDTILIYGYTF	TGTGCCAGCAGCCTTGGGGACACCATTCTTATCTATGGCTACACCTTC
TRBD1	TRBV28	-	TRBJ1-1	CASSLDRGPTEAFF	TGTGCCAGCAGTTTAGACAGGGGGCCCACTGAAGCTTTCTTT
TRBD1	TRBV7-8	-	TRBJ1-5	CASSELPTGVELISNQPQHF	TGTGCCAGCAGCGAACTTCCGACAGGGGTGGAACTAATAAGCAATCAGCCCCAGCATTTT
TRBD1	TRBV19	-	TRBJ2-7	CASSSLGTEPYEQYF	TGTGCCAGTAGTAGCCTTGGGACAGAGCCCTACGAGCAGTACTTC
TRBD1	TRBV11-2	-	TRBJ1-4	CASSQLLKTGTTNEKLFF	TGTGCCAGCAGCCAATTACTCAAGACAGGGACTACTAATGAAAAACTGTTTTTT
-	TRBV6-1	-	TRBJ1-2	CASSEEIIGYGYTF	TGTGCCAGCAGTGAAGAAATTATTGGGTATGGCTACACCTTC
-	TRBV27	-	TRBJ2-7	CASSHKKSAGVTYEQYF	TGTGCCAGCAGCCACAAAAAATCCGCAGGGGTCACCTACGAGCAGTACTTC
TRBD1	TRBV7-2	-	TRBJ2-7	CASSQTRQGVEQYF	TGTGCCAGCAGCCAAACCCGACAGGGAGTAGAGCAGTACTTC
-	TRBV7-3	-	TRBJ2-1	CASSLTGKQFF	TGTGCCAGCAGCTTAACGGGCAAGCAGTTCTTC
TRBD2	TRBV7-2	-	TRBJ2-7	CASSARGGSYEQYF	TGTGCCAGCAGCGCACGCGGGGGATCCTACGAGCAGTACTTC
-	TRBV28	-	TRBJ2-7	CASSFGSPRGEQYF	TGTGCCAGCAGTTTTGGGTCCCCTAGGGGCGAGCAGTACTTC
-	TRBV3-1/TRBV3-2	once	TRBJ2-7	CASTHAYEQYF	TGTGCCAGCACCCACGCCTACGAGCAGTACTTC
-	TRBV4-3	-	TRBJ1-2	CASSQDGGDRNGYTF	TGCGCCAGCAGCCAAGATGGAGGGGATAGAAATGGCTACACCTTC
TRBD1	TRBV5-1	-	TRBJ1-5	CASSLTGVGQPQHF	TGCGCCAGCAGCTTAACAGGGGTGGGGCAGCCCCAGCATTTT
-	TRBV4-3	-	TRBJ1-3	CASSQKGGNTIYF	TGCGCCAGCAGCCAAAAGGGGGGAAACACCATATATTTT
TRBD1	TRBV5-4	-	TRBJ2-7	CASSLADREFNEQYF	TGTGCCAGCAGCTTGGCCGACAGGGAGTTCAACGAGCAGTACTTC
-	TRBV12-3/TRBV12-4	-	TRBJ2-2	CASSLIVSGELFF	TGTGCCAGCAGTTTAATCGTATCCGGGGAGCTGTTTTTT
-	TRBV7-6	-	TRBJ1-5	CASSAGPGQFSNQPQHF	TGTGCCAGCAGCGCCGGCCCGGGACAATTTAGCAATCAGCCCCAGCATTTT
TRBD1	TRBV3-1/TRBV3-2	once	TRBJ1-6	CASSQGGQGHLSPLHF	TGTGCCAGCAGCCAAGGGGGACAGGGGCACCTCTCACCCCTCCACTTT
-	TRBV14	-	TRBJ2-1	CASSQVGPRGEQFF	TGTGCCAGCAGCCAAGTTGGGCCCCGGGGGGAGCAGTTCTTC
TRBD1	TRBV6-2/TRBV6-3	-	TRBJ2-5	CASSRGETQYF	TGTGCCAGCAGCAGGGGGGAGACCCAGTACTTC
-	TRBV28	-	TRBJ1-2	CASSLGAGHYGYTF	TGTGCCAGCAGTTTAGGCGCGGGGCACTATGGCTACACCTTC
-	TRBV7-9	-	TRBJ1-2	CASSQTGAVGIRYGYTF	TGTGCCAGCAGCCAAACCGGAGCAGTAGGGATTAGGTATGGCTACACCTTC
-	TRBV20-1	-	TRBJ2-7	CSGGRDEQYF	TGCAGTGGAGGGCGGGACGAGCAGTACTTC
-	TRBV9	-	TRBJ2-3	CASSRTSRIASTDTQYF	TGTGCCAGCAGTCGGACCTCCCGAATTGCTAGCACAGATACGCAGTATTTT
TRBD1	TRBV5-4	-	TRBJ1-4	CASSRTGGAGYEKLFF	TGTGCCAGCAGTCGGACAGGGGGCGCGGGATATGAAAAACTGTTTTTT
-	TRBV11-2	-	TRBJ2-7	CASSPMDREGEQYF	TGTGCCAGCAGCCCCATGGACAGGGAGGGGGAGCAGTACTTC
-	TRBV14	once	TRBJ1-6	CASSQQGESPLHF	TGTGCCAGCAGCCAACAGGGTGAATCACCCCTCCACTTT
TRBD1	TRBV2	-	TRBJ1-2	CASIDRGLGYGYTF	TGTGCCAGCATTGACAGGGGGTTGGGCTATGGCTACACCTTC